The 12 T cell receptor beta chains listed next were all sequenced from one sample in a study of naive and memory T cell subsets. Both TRBC1 and TRBC2 were covered by a beta constant-region primer of two equimolar oligonucleotides. The ligated cDNA underwent four PCR rounds using SP2 and nested alpha and beta constant-region primers. MiXCR, run by TCRdb on the UMI-ligation and nested PCR reads, gives a single entry per CDR3 protein. This table has fewer than 150,000 distinct CDR3 sequences, about 20% appearing once. The antigens for these receptors are not known. Study-level points and caveats: Especially in CD8 cells, naive repertoires contained a few larger clonotypes, possibly CD45RA-re-expressing memory cells.

Specimen: naive CD8+ T cells from blood. The receptors stem from a human donor in good health.

CDR3 residues: CASSLVDRVYNEQFF. In nucleotides, the CDR3 is TGCGCCAGCAGCTTGGTGGACAGGGTTTACAATGAGCAGTTCTTC. The rearrangement uses TRBV5-1 and TRBJ2-1; 8 positions agree with TRBD1. V was pared by 0 bases and J by 4 bases, with 3 bases of the junction left unmatched. The CDR3 consists of 15 residues. Germline CDR1 SGHRS, CDR2 YFSETQ.

This clonotype was seen a handful of times. The chain has TRBV5-1 and TRBJ2-1, with D possibly being TRBD1 or TRBD2 (5 bases each). This CDR3 contains 15 residues. Germline V lookup: CDR1 SGHRS, CDR2 YFSETQ. V gave up 4 bases and J gave up 2 bases, with 13 bases separating them. In DNA form, the CDR3 reads TGCGCCAGCAGCCGTTCACGAGGGGCCTACAATGAGCAGTTCTTC. Its protein is CASSRSRGAYNEQFF.

V usage is TRBV5-1 and J usage is TRBJ1-1; the D gene is possibly TRBD1 (6 bases). Looked up from germline, CDR1 is SGHRS and CDR2 is YFSETQ. CDR3 size: 14 residues. The V end was cut by 1 base, the J end by 3 bases, with 10 bases between. The CDR3 loop reads CASSLTGFDTEAFF. The DNA for the CDR3 is TGCGCCAGCAGCTTGACAGGGTTCGACACTGAAGCTTTCTTT.

The table lists this clonotype with a few counts. The gene calls are TRBV28 and TRBJ2-3; TRBD2 matches at 7 bases. The CDR3 runs to 16 residues. Germline V gives CDR1 MDHEN, CDR2 SYDVKM. The junction had 7 bases not matched to a gene; V was cut back by 4 bases and J by 0 bases. This chain's CDR3 is CASSSSWGGSTDTQYF. CDR3 nucleotides: TGTGCCAGCAGTTCCTCCTGGGGGGGAAGCACAGATACGCAGTATTTT.

V usage is TRBV20-1 and J usage is TRBJ2-7; D gene uncertain. Trimming left V 6 bases short and J 0 bases short, with 12 bases between. The CDR3 consists of 13 residues. Germline CDR1 reads DFQATT; CDR2 reads SNEGSKA (reference sequence). CDR3 residues: CSASRSLSYEQYF. CDR3 nucleotides: TGCAGTGCAAGCCGCAGTCTCTCCTACGAGCAGTACTTC.

The table lists this clonotype with a few counts. The gene calls are TRBV20-1 and TRBJ2-4, with 9 bases matching TRBD2. The CDR3 spans 20 residues. The junction had 24 bases not matched to a gene; V was cut back by 1 base and J by 8 bases. Germline loops: CDR1 DFQATT, CDR2 SNEGSKA (reference sequence). Here the CDR3 reads CSARASEREADGLPIHIQYF. The CDR3 region has the DNA TGCAGTGCTAGAGCCTCGGAGCGGGAGGCGGACGGGCTGCCAATTCACATTCAGTACTTC.

This clonotype was picked up a small number of times. The chain employs TRBV27 and TRBJ1-2; 7 nucleotides line up with TRBD1. The trim removed 1 base at V and 9 bases at J, leaving 5 bases unmatched. From germline, CDR1 is MNHEY and CDR2 SMNVEV (reference sequence). The CDR3 loop spans 13 amino acids. As DNA, the CDR3 is TGTGCCAGCAGTTTATGGCAGGGGGATAGCTACACCTTC. Its protein is CASSLWQGDSYTF.

This chain connects TRBV6-5 to TRBJ1-1; D is undetermined. The germline CDR1 and CDR2 sequences are MNHEY and SVGAGI. This CDR3 spans 13 amino acids. V lost 6 bases, J lost 0 bases, and 8 bases lay in between. CDR3: CASRKTVNTEAFF. The CDR3 DNA reads TGTGCCAGCAGAAAGACGGTGAACACTGAAGCTTTCTTT.

This CDR3 is CASSPVAGEYEQYF. Written as DNA, the CDR3 is TGTGCCAGCAGCCCGGTAGCGGGAGAATACGAGCAGTACTTC. The chain uses TRBV7-6 and TRBJ2-7, with 9 bases matching TRBD2. J was trimmed by 4 bases and V by 5 bases; bases with no gene match: 6. Germline V gene data show CDR1 as SGHVS and CDR2 as FNYEAQ. The CDR3 is 14 residues long.

The V gene is TRBV2, the J gene TRBJ1-2; D remains ambiguous. Trimming stripped 6 bases from V and 4 bases from J, with 12 bases between. CDR3 length: 13 amino acids. Germline values: CDR1 SNHLY, CDR2 FYNNEI. As DNA, the CDR3 is TGTGCCAGCAGAGGGTCAGCTGTCTATGGCTACACCTTC. It specifies CASRGSAVYGYTF.

This chain links TRBV19 with TRBJ2-3; D might be TRBD2 (7 bases). The CDR3 loop spans 13 amino acids. CDR1 is LNHDA and CDR2 is SQIVND in the germline V gene (reference sequence). V gave up 10 bases and J gave up 3 bases, with 14 bases separating them. The CDR3 nucleotides are TGTGCCACTCGGGGGGCAGTGACAGATACGCAGTATTTT. It translates to CATRGAVTDTQYF.

The genes are TRBV12-3 or TRBV12-4 and TRBJ2-2; 8 nucleotides line up with TRBD2. The CDR3 sequence is 14 residues long. The V segment lost 6 bases and the J segment 6 bases; nucleotides outside the gene matches: 6. The DNA of the CDR3 is TGTGCCAGCAGAGCGGGAGAGTCGCCCGGGGAGCTGTTTTTT. This codes for CASRAGESPGELFF.